This passage covers 21 T cell receptor beta chains from one sample sequenced in a study of CD8 T cells in Susac syndrome (dated by TCRdb to between 2019 and 2020). Library prep was done by the immunoSEQ multiplex PCR assay. RNA was extracted using the RNeasy kit, and about 0.45 to 1 microgram was reverse transcribed with random hexamers. The public reads were reanalyzed by TCRdb: fastp trimming at Q25, MiXCR alignment, in-frame beta chains only. Each entry is one CDR3 protein sequence, shown with its most common DNA and genes. For this sample the table gives roughly 89,000 distinct CDR3 sequences, of which approximately 96% were detected only once. The ten largest clonotypes hold roughly 0.44% of the sample. Input material: CD8+ T cells from PBMCs. The origin of the receptors is a human donor with Susac syndrome.

This rearrangement joins TRBV27 to TRBJ2-2; no definite D call. Germline CDR1 MNHEY, CDR2 SMNVEV (reference sequence). V lost 4 bases, J lost 8 bases, and 11 bases lay in between. This CDR3 is 13 amino acids long. CDR3 region: CASSSRRVGELFF. The CDR3 nucleotides read TGTGCCAGCAGTTCTAGAAGGGTGGGGGAGCTGTTTTTT.

The chain joins TRBV6-2 or TRBV6-3 to TRBJ1-1; D gene ambiguous. Germline V CDR1 and CDR2: MNHEY, SVGEGT. Trimming shortened V by 2 bases and J by 4 bases, and 11 bases separated the two germline ends. There are 14 residues in the CDR3. CDR3 DNA: TGTGCCAGCAGTTACACTAGGGAAGGCACTGAAGCTTTCTTT. It yields the protein CASSYTREGTEAFF.

V usage is TRBV20-1 and J usage is TRBJ1-2; D unresolved. Germline assignment: CDR1 DFQATT and CDR2 SNEGSKA (reference sequence). V was trimmed by 3 bases and J by 6 bases, leaving 17 bases between them. CDR3 length: 14 residues. The CDR3 DNA sequence: TGCAGTGCTAGCGGGCCAGGACTTCCCGATGGCTACACCTTC. It translates to CSASGPGLPDGYTF.

The chain combines TRBV29-1 with TRBJ2-7; tentatively, D is TRBD1 (5 bases). Trimming shortened V by 8 bases and J by 6 bases, and 14 bases separated the two germline ends. Germline V CDR1 and CDR2: SQVTM, ANQGSEA. The CDR3 contains 11 residues. The CDR3 loop is CSTWAGREQYF. CDR3 DNA: TGCAGCACCTGGGCAGGGCGCGAGCAGTACTTC.

The CDR3 DNA sequence: TGTGCCAGCAGTGACCGGGCCGCTTTTAGCAATCAGCCCCAGCATTTT. The encoded protein is CASSDRAAFSNQPQHF. V gene TRBV28 combines with J gene TRBJ1-5; D remains ambiguous. The V and J ends lost 5 bases and 0 bases respectively, with 14 bases between them. The germline V gene encodes CDR1 MDHEN and CDR2 SYDVKM. The CDR3 runs to 16 residues.

The CDR3 sequence is CSAGHGYNEQFF. DNA for the CDR3: TGCAGTGCTGGGCACGGTTACAATGAGCAGTTCTTC. V is TRBV20-1 and J is TRBJ2-1; D remains ambiguous. The CDR3 length is 12 residues. Trimming took off 5 bases at V and 4 bases at J, with 9 bases between the two ends. Germline assignment: CDR1 DFQATT and CDR2 SNEGSKA (reference sequence).

The chain combines TRBV24-1 with TRBJ1-2, with D tentatively TRBD1 (6 bases). The V gene's germline CDR1 is KGHDR and CDR2 SFDVKD. The CDR3 is made up of 14 amino acids. Trimming stripped 4 bases from V and 3 bases from J, with 11 bases between. This CDR3 reads CATSDSTGYYGYTF. The CDR3 bases are TGTGCCACCAGTGACTCCACAGGGTACTATGGCTACACCTTC.

The rearrangement joins TRBV6-5 to TRBJ2-1; 10 bases are shared with TRBD2. CDR3 length: 13 residues. CDR1 MNHEY and CDR2 SVGAGI come from the germline V gene. The trim removed 11 bases at V and 7 bases at J, leaving 8 bases unmatched. CDR3 amino acids: CAAAGAGGNEQFF. In DNA form, the CDR3 reads TGTGCCGCCGCGGGAGCGGGGGGGAATGAGCAGTTCTTC.

The CDR3 here is CASSSQGGYQPQHF. The CDR3 DNA follows: TGTGCCAGCAGCTCTCAGGGTGGTTATCAGCCCCAGCATTTT. The chain is built from TRBV5-6 and TRBJ1-5, with a possible D match to TRBD1 (5 bases). With 3 bases removed from V and 5 bases from J, the gap between germline ends came to 12 bases. The V gene's germline CDR1 is SGHDT and CDR2 YYEEEE. This CDR3 has 14 amino acids. The full variable domain, its missing parts supplied by reference TRBV5-6 and TRBJ1-5, is DAGVTQSPTHLIKTRGQQVTLRCSPKSGHDTVSWYQQALGQGPQFIFQYYEEEERQRGNFPDRFSGHQFPNYSSELNVNALLLGDSALYLCASSSQGGYQPQHFGDGTRLSIL.

The chain is built from TRBV7-6 and TRBJ1-1, with TRBD1 as a possible D gene (6 bases). The germline CDR1 and CDR2 sequences are SGHVS and FNYEAQ. V was pared by 8 bases and J by 1 base, with 17 bases between. CDR3 length: 15 amino acids. CDR3 sequence reads: CASRSGGGRNTEAFF. The CDR3 DNA reads as TGTGCCAGCCGGTCCGGGGGGGGCAGGAACACTGAAGCTTTCTTT.

This chain connects TRBV30 to TRBJ2-3; 10 bases map to TRBD2. There are 13 residues in the CDR3. Germline CDR1 is GTSNPN and CDR2 is SVGIG (reference sequence). J gave up 6 bases and V 0 bases, and 0 bases lay outside the gene matches. The CDR3, as DNA: TGTGCCTGGAGTGTAGCGGGGGGGGATACGCAGTATTTT. Its translation: CAWSVAGGDTQYF.

This clonotype was recorded once. The chain's CDR3 is CASSSHVREYGSPLHF. The CDR3 region has the DNA TGTGCCAGCAGCTCACACGTCAGGGAGTACGGTTCACCCCTCCACTTT. The V gene is TRBV7-2, the J gene TRBJ1-6; the D gene is possibly TRBD1 (5 bases). The CDR3 is made up of 16 amino acids. CDR1 and CDR2 (germline): SGHTA, FQGNSA. The V gene lost 4 bases and the J gene lost 9 bases, with 19 bases spanning the gap.

The chain joins TRBV2 to TRBJ1-1; D not certain. Germline lookup yields CDR1 SNHLY and CDR2 FYNNEI. The germline V and J ends were trimmed by 3 bases and 1 base, with 9 bases remaining between them. The CDR3 runs to 14 residues. The CDR3 bases are TGTGCCAGCAGTGACGTGGTTAAGAACACTGAAGCTTTCTTT. As protein: CASSDVVKNTEAFF.

The rearrangement joins TRBV9 to TRBJ2-2; TRBD1 matches 9 bases. Trimming removed 0 bases from V and 4 bases from J; junction bases left unmatched: 10. CDR1 is SGDLS, CDR2 YYNGEE, per germline. The CDR3 has 18 residues. For the CDR3, the DNA is TGTGCCAGCAGCGTAGCCCCCCACAGGGGGCTCGGCACCGGGGAGCTGTTTTTT. It specifies CASSVAPHRGLGTGELFF.

J is TRBJ2-1 and V is TRBV7-8, with a possible D match to TRBD1 (5 bases). This CDR3 is built from 12 residues. The germline V gene encodes CDR1 SGHVS and CDR2 FQNEAQ. V lost 5 bases and J 6 bases, leaving 8 bases between the germline ends. The CDR3, as DNA: TGTGCCAGCAGCAAACAGGTCAATGAGCAGTTCTTC. It encodes CASSKQVNEQFF.

The chain has TRBV5-4 and TRBJ1-5, with D maybe TRBD1 (6 bases). There are 15 residues in the CDR3. With 1 base removed from V and 7 bases from J, the gap between germline ends came to 15 bases. CDR1 and CDR2 from the germline V gene are SGHNT and YYREEE (reference sequence). The CDR3 protein is CASSLWGQEGQPQHF. The DNA for the CDR3 is TGTGCCAGCAGCTTGTGGGGGCAGGAGGGGCAGCCCCAGCATTTT.

Here the CDR3 reads CSVEVPRASSTDTQYF. As DNA, the CDR3 is TGCAGCGTTGAAGTACCAAGGGCCTCTAGCACAGATACGCAGTATTTT. The rearrangement joins TRBV29-1 to TRBJ2-3; D unclear. Germline assignment: CDR1 SQVTM and CDR2 ANQGSEA. The V end lost 1 base, the J end lost 0 bases, and 14 bases lay between the germline ends. CDR3 length: 16 residues.

This clonotype was recorded only once. V is TRBV20-1 and J is TRBJ2-1; D tentatively fits TRBD1 or TRBD2 (5 bases each). This CDR3 is built from 15 residues. Germline assignment: CDR1 DFQATT and CDR2 SNEGSKA (reference sequence). Between the trimmed V and J ends, which lost 5 bases and 4 bases, there was a span of 18 bases. DNA of the CDR3: TGCAGTGCTCCCGACAGAACTGGACTGTACAATGAGCAGTTCTTC. Its protein is CSAPDRTGLYNEQFF.

This chain uses TRBV28 with TRBJ2-5; D not certain. The germline CDR1 and CDR2 sequences are MDHEN and SYDVKM. The V end was cut by 6 bases, the J end by 0 bases, with 5 bases between. The CDR3 consists of 12 residues. In nucleotides, the CDR3 is TGTGCCAGCAGAGAGTACCAAGAGACCCAGTACTTC. Protein sequence: CASREYQETQYF.

V is TRBV7-9 and J is TRBJ2-7; D is unclear. V lost 5 bases, J lost 4 bases, and 12 bases lay in between. Germline assignment: CDR1 SEHNR and CDR2 FQNEAQ (reference sequence). This CDR3 has 13 amino acids. CDR3 protein: CASSPSGEYEQYV. The CDR3 DNA follows: TGTGCCAGCAGCCCGAGTGGAGAGTACGAGCAGTACGTC.

The chain links TRBV27 to TRBJ2-5, with D perhaps matching TRBD2 (6 bases). Germline-derived CDR1 and CDR2 are MNHEY and SMNVEV (reference sequence). The CDR3 extends over 16 amino acids. Trimming shortened V by 1 base and J by 5 bases, and 17 bases separated the two germline ends. CDR3 residues: CASSLYGGDAGETQYF. CDR3 coding DNA: TGTGCCAGCAGTTTATACGGGGGAGACGCCGGCGAGACCCAGTACTTC.